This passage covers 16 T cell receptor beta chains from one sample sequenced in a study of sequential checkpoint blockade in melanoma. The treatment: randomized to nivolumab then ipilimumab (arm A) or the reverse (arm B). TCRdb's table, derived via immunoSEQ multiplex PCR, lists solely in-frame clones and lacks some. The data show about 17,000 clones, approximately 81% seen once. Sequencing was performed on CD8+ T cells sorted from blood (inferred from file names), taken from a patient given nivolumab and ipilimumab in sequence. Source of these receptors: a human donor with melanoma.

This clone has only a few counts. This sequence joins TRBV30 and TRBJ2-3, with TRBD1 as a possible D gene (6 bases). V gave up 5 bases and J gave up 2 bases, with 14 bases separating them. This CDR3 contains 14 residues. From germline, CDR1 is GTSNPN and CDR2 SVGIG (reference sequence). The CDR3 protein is CAWWGTHNTDTQYF. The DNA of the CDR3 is TGTGCCTGGTGGGGGACACATAACACAGATACGCAGTATTTT.

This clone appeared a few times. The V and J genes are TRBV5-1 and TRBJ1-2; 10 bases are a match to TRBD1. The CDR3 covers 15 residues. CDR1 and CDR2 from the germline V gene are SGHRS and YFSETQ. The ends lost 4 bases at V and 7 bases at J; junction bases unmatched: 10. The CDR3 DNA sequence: TGCGCCAGCAGCCCATTCGGGACAGGGGAAAGTGGCTACACCTTC. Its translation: CASSPFGTGESGYTF.

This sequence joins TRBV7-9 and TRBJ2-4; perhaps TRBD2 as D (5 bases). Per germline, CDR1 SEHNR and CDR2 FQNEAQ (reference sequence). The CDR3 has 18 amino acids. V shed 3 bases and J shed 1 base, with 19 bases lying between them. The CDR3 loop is CASSFSSAGGAAKNIQYF. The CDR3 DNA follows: TGTGCCAGCAGCTTTTCCTCGGCTGGAGGTGCGGCCAAAAACATTCAGTACTTC.

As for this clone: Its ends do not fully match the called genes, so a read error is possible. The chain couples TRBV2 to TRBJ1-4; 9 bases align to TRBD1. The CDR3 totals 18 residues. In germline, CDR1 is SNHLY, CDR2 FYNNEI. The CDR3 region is CASSEGQGRITTNEKLFF. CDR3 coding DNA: TGTGCCAGCAGCGAAGGACAGGGGAGGATCACAACTAATGAAAAACTGTTTTTT. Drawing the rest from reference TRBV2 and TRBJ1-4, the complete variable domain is EPEVTQTPSHQVTQMGQEVILRCVPISNHLYFYWYRQILGQKVEFLVSFYNNEISEKSEIFDDQFSVERPDGSNFTLKIRSTKLEDSAMYFCASSEGQGRITTNEKLFFGSGTQLSVL.

CDR3 region: CASSYGGARQPQHF. In DNA form, the CDR3 reads TGTGCCAGCAGCTACGGGGGGGCGCGGCAGCCCCAGCATTTT. V and J are TRBV7-9 and TRBJ1-5, with D tentatively TRBD1 (6 bases). The CDR3 sequence is 14 residues long. Trimming shortened V by 4 bases and J by 7 bases, and 14 bases separated the two germline ends. CDR1 is SEHNR and CDR2 is FQNEAQ in the germline V gene (reference sequence). Full variable domain (missing parts from reference TRBV7-9 and TRBJ1-5): DTGVSQNPRHKITKRGQNVTFRCDPISEHNRLYWYRQTLGQGPEFLTYFQNEAQLEKSRLLSDRFSAERPKGSFSTLEIQRTEQGDSAMYLCASSYGGARQPQHFGDGTRLSIL.

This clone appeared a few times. The DNA of the CDR3 is TGCAGCGCCACACCGACTAGCGGGATCTACGAGCAGTACTTC. Protein: CSATPTSGIYEQYF. The genes are TRBV29-1 and TRBJ2-7; 11 bases are shared with TRBD2. J gave up 3 bases and V 7 bases, and 8 bases lay outside the gene matches. This CDR3 comprises 14 residues. Germline V gene data show CDR1 as SQVTM and CDR2 as ANQGSEA.

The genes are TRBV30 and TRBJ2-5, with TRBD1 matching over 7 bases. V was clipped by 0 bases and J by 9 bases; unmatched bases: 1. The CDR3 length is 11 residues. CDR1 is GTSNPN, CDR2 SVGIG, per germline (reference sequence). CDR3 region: CAWSVTGPQYF. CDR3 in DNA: TGTGCCTGGAGTGTGACAGGGCCCCAGTACTTC.

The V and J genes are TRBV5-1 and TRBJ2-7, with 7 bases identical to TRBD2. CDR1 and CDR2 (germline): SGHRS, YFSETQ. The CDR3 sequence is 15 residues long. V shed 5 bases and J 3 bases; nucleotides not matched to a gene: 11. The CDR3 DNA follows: TGCGCCAGCAGGGGCGGAGCGGGGCTTAGCTACGAGCAGTACTTC. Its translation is CASRGGAGLSYEQYF.

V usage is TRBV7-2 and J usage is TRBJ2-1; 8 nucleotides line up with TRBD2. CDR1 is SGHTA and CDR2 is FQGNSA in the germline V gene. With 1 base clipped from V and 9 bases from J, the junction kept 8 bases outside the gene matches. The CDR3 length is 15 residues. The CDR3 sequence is CASSLDGGAYGEQFF. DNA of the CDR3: TGTGCCAGCAGCTTAGACGGGGGGGCCTACGGTGAGCAGTTCTTC.

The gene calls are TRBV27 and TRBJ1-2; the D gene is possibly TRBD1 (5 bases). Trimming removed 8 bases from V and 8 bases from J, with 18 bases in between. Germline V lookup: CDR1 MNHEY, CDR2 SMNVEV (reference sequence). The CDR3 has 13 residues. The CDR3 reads CASSLGGPLGYTF. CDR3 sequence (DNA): TGTGCCAGCTCCCTGGGGGGTCCCTTGGGCTACACCTTC.

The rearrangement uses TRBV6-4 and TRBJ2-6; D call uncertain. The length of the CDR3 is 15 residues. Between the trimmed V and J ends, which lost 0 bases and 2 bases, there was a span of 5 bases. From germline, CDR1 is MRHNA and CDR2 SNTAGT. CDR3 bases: TGTGCCAGCAGTGACTCGAGGACTGGGGCCAACGTCCTGACTTTC. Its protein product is CASSDSRTGANVLTF.

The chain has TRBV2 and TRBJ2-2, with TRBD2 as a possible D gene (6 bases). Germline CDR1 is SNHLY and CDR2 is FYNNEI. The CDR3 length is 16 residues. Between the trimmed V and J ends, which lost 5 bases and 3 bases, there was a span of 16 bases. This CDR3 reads CASSYGGVGYTGELFF. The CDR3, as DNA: TGTGCCAGCAGTTACGGGGGAGTGGGGTACACCGGGGAGCTGTTTTTT.

The CDR3 here is CASSPTGDSYEQYF. Here the CDR3 DNA reads TGCGCCAGCAGCCCCACAGGGGACTCCTACGAGCAGTACTTC. This chain connects TRBV4-3 to TRBJ2-5; 7 nucleotides line up with TRBD1. The closer fit of TRBJ2-7 to the DNA end suggests the J call may be wrong. Germline loops: CDR1 LGHNA, CDR2 YSLEER. The CDR3 covers 14 residues.

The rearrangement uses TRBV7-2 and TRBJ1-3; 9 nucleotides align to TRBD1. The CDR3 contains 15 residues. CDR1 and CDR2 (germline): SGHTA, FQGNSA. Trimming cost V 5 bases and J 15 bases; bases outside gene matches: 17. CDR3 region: CASSPAGTGPIEGYF. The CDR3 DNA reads TGTGCCAGCAGCCCAGCCGGGACAGGGCCCATAGAGGGATATTTT.

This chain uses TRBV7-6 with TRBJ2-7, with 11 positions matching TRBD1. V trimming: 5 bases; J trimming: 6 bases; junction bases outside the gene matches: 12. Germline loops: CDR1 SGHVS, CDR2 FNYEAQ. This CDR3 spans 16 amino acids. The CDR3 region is CASSPGTGGSVGEQYF. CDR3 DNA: TGTGCCAGCAGCCCCGGGACAGGGGGTAGCGTCGGCGAGCAGTACTTC.

The CDR3 region has the DNA TGTGCCAGTAGCCCAGGGGTTCCTGAAGCTTTCTTT. The encoded protein is CASSPGVPEAFF. The V and J genes are TRBV19 and TRBJ1-1; weak D call: TRBD1 (6 bases). Germline CDR1 LNHDA, CDR2 SQIVND (reference sequence). The CDR3 is 12 amino acids. The ends were cut back, 6 bases at V and 6 bases at J, with 11 bases in the middle.